This T cell receptor beta chain was documented in a study of blood T cell repertoires in COVID-19. Background on the study: COVID-19 samples from acute and convalescent phases originated in the United States, Italy and Spain. T cells, B-cell-depleted T cells, or PBMCs provided the cDNA or gDNA that served as material.

How the authors handled the data: Amplifying reference gene primers gave estimates of nucleated cell counts. The assay was immunoSEQ multiplex PCR, and TCRdb's table has in-frame clones only and misses some. The DNA was the basis for D and trimming; V, J and clone size are from that table. The table has more than 300,000 clones, roughly 83% seen once. The specimen was peripheral blood. This TCR was recovered from a woman aged 45-60 years with acute or convalescent COVID-19.

The CDR3 DNA sequence: TGTGCCAGCAGCTTGATAGGGAGCCTTATTAACAATGAGCAGTTCTTC. Protein sequence: CASSLIGSLINNEQFF. The rearrangement links TRBV5-5 to TRBJ2-1; the D gene is possibly TRBD2 (5 bases). The germline V gene encodes CDR1 SGHKS and CDR2 YYEKEE (reference sequence). V lost 1 base to trimming and J lost 5 bases, with 16 bases between them. This CDR3 is built from 16 residues.